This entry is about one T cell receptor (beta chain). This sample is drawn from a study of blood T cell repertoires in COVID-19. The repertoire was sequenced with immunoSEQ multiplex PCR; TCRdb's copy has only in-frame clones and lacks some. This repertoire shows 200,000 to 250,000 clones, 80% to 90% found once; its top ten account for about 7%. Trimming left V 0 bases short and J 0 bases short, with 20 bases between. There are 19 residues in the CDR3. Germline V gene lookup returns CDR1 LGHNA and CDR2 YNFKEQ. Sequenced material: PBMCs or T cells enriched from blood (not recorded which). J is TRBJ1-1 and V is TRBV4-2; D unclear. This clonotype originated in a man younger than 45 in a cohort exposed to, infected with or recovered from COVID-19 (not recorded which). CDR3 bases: TGTGCCAGCAGCCAAGATGTCTTGGCAGGCGAAGGTTTGAACACTGAAGCTTTCTTT. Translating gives CASSQDVLAGEGLNTEAFF.